The 14 T cell receptor beta chains reported below all come from one sample, sequenced in a study of identical twins. TCRdb independently ran MiXCR on the 5' RACE reads; one entry per CDR3 protein. Of about 690,000 distinct CDR3 sequences in the sample, 5.5% to 6.5% were seen once. Sequenced sample: naive T cells sorted from blood. Receptors were obtained from a young man in good health.

This clonotype has ten or more counts. The chain uses TRBV20-1 and TRBJ1-4; no clear D. Germline loops: CDR1 DFQATT, CDR2 SNEGSKA (reference sequence). The CDR3 loop spans 12 amino acids. V was cut by 7 bases and J by 6 bases, with 12 bases left in between. The CDR3 DNA reads TGCAGTGTTTTGGGATTGGATGAAAAACTGTTTTTT. Amino acid sequence: CSVLGLDEKLFF.

This clonotype showed up many times. The chain links TRBV5-1 to TRBJ2-7, with D tentatively TRBD1 or TRBD2 (5 bases each). CDR3 length: 14 residues. The V and J ends lost 0 bases and 5 bases respectively, with 12 bases between them. CDR1 and CDR2 from the germline V gene are SGHRS and YFSETQ. Here the CDR3 reads CASSLDGTANEQYF. CDR3 DNA: TGCGCCAGCAGCTTGGATGGGACGGCTAACGAGCAGTACTTC.

This clonotype was seen many times. The chain has TRBV10-3 and TRBJ2-5; 9 nucleotides line up with TRBD1. The CDR3 spans 16 residues. The V gene end was trimmed by 6 bases and the J gene end by 2 bases; junction bases not matched to a gene: 10. From germline, CDR1 is ENHRY and CDR2 SYGVKD. CDR3 in DNA: TGTGCCATCAGGAGGGCGGACAGGGGAGCTCAAGAGACCCAGTACTTC. Translating gives CAIRRADRGAQETQYF.

This clonotype has just one count. J is TRBJ2-7 and V is TRBV11-2, with 16 bases fitting TRBD2. V shed 2 bases, J shed 1 base, and the junction held 8 bases outside the gene matches. The CDR3 has 19 amino acids. CDR1 is SGHAT and CDR2 is FQNNGV in the germline V gene. The DNA for the CDR3 is TGTGCCAGCAGCTTATCTGGGACTAGCGGGAGGGGCCCTTCCTACGAGCAGTACTTC. Translating gives CASSLSGTSGRGPSYEQYF.

The V call is TRBV19, the J call TRBJ1-5, with D possibly being TRBD1 (5 bases). The CDR3 loop spans 16 amino acids. Germline assignment: CDR1 LNHDA and CDR2 SQIVND (reference sequence). V lost 4 bases to trimming and J lost 2 bases, with 15 bases between them. The CDR3 DNA is TGTGCCAGTAGTAAAGGGGCGGTGGGTCGCAATCAGCCCCAGCATTTT. Translating it yields CASSKGAVGRNQPQHF.

The table lists this clonotype with a few counts. The chain couples TRBV6-5 to TRBJ2-2; D unresolved. The V gene's germline CDR1 is MNHEY and CDR2 SVGAGI. V was cut by 3 bases and J by 6 bases, with 11 bases left in between. This CDR3 contains 14 residues. CDR3 sequence: CASSYLGSPGELFF. DNA for the CDR3: TGTGCCAGCAGTTATCTGGGGTCCCCCGGGGAGCTGTTTTTT.

The J gene is TRBJ2-3, the V gene TRBV20-1; D perhaps matches TRBD2 (5 bases). The V gene's germline CDR1 is DFQATT and CDR2 SNEGSKA (reference sequence). The ends were cut back, 6 bases at V and 6 bases at J, with 22 bases in the middle. The CDR3 sequence is 15 residues long. CDR3 protein: CSASREAGSSDTQYF. The CDR3 nucleotides are TGCAGTGCCAGCCGGGAAGCCGGTAGTTCGGATACGCAGTATTTT.

CDR3 in DNA: TGTGCCAGCAGTGCGGCCGGGACTAGCGGCGAGCAGTACGTC. Amino acid sequence: CASSAAGTSGEQYV. This chain links TRBV2 with TRBJ2-7; 11 bases fit TRBD2. After removal of 4 bases from V and 6 bases from J, the junction contained 5 bases not matched to a gene. Germline CDR1 reads SNHLY; CDR2 reads FYNNEI. The CDR3 is 14 amino acids.

This clonotype has at least ten counts. The CDR3 DNA is TGCGCCAGCAGCCAAGATGTGCGTGCCTCCTACGAGCAGTACTTC. It is translated as CASSQDVRASYEQYF. V gene TRBV4-3 combines with J gene TRBJ2-7; no definite D call. CDR1 is LGHNA, CDR2 YSLEER, per germline. V shed 0 bases and J shed 0 bases, with 9 bases lying between them. CDR3 length: 15 residues.

This clonotype was detected only a few times. This sequence joins TRBV5-1 and TRBJ2-1; TRBD2 is a possible D gene (6 bases). This CDR3 is 16 amino acids long. CDR1 is SGHRS and CDR2 is YFSETQ in the germline V gene. Trimming took 0 bases from V and 7 from J, leaving 17 bases between them. DNA for the CDR3: TGCGCCAGCAGCTTGGAAGCCCAGCGGGCGGGGAATGAGCAGTTCTTC. Protein: CASSLEAQRAGNEQFF.

The V call is TRBV7-9, the J call TRBJ1-1; D not resolved. Germline V gene data show CDR1 as SEHNR and CDR2 as FQNEAQ (reference sequence). The CDR3 consists of 16 residues. Trimming took 5 bases from V and 0 from J, leaving 16 bases between them. CDR3 loop: CASSRIFSQLNTEAFF. CDR3 DNA: TGTGCCAGCAGCCGGATTTTTTCACAGTTGAACACTGAAGCTTTCTTT. Together with reference TRBV7-9 and TRBJ1-1, the CDR3 gives the full variable domain: DTGVSQNPRHKITKRGQNVTFRCDPISEHNRLYWYRQTLGQGPEFLTYFQNEAQLEKSRLLSDRFSAERPKGSFSTLEIQRTEQGDSAMYLCASSRIFSQLNTEAFFGQGTRLTVV.

This clonotype was seen at least ten times. The chain is built from TRBV5-1 and TRBJ2-1; the match to TRBD2 covers 7 bases. The CDR3 runs 16 residues. With V trimmed by 4 bases and J by 0 bases, 7 bases remained unmatched. Germline loops: CDR1 SGHRS, CDR2 YFSETQ. CDR3 residues: CASSSGGRSSYNEQFF. DNA for the CDR3: TGCGCCAGCAGCAGTGGCGGGAGAAGCTCCTACAATGAGCAGTTCTTC.

This clonotype was detected many times. The genes are TRBV12-3 or TRBV12-4 and TRBJ2-5, with D perhaps given as TRBD1 or TRBD2 (5 bases each). The CDR3 has 12 residues. Between the trimmed V and J ends, which lost 6 bases and 10 bases, there was a span of 15 bases. The CDR3, as DNA: TGTGCCAGCAGCTTGGGACCGGTGGACCAGTACTTC. Translation gives CASSLGPVDQYF.

This clonotype was detected only a few times. The rearrangement uses TRBV7-9 and TRBJ2-1; 12 nucleotides line up with TRBD2. J gave up 10 bases and V 5 bases, and 6 bases lay outside the gene matches. Germline CDR1 is SEHNR and CDR2 is FQNEAQ (reference sequence). The CDR3 is 14 residues long. The CDR3 nucleotides read TGTGCCAGCAGCCGCCTAGCGGGAGGGCAGGAGCAGTTCTTC. It is translated as CASSRLAGGQEQFF.